The clone carrying this TCR beta chain was seen at least ten times. The data were obtained in a study of tumor-infiltrating lymphocytes in oesophageal squamous cell carcinoma. Trimming removed 1 base from V and 3 bases from J; junction bases left unmatched: 13. This CDR3 comprises 19 residues. CDR1 is SGHTA, CDR2 FQGNSA, per germline. TCRdb re-derived calls from the PCR reads in MiXCR, one entry per CDR3 protein. The repertoire holds over 20,000 distinct CDR3 sequences, with approximately 34% as singletons. The V gene is TRBV7-2, the J gene TRBJ1-5; 9 bases line up with TRBD1. Sequencing was carried out using esophageal tumor tissue. The TCR was taken from a female donor with esophageal squamous cell carcinoma. The CDR3 nucleotides are TGTGCCAGCAGCTTAGGGGGACAGGGAGCCCGCTCGTACAATCAGCCCCAGCATTTT. It codes for CASSLGGQGARSYNQPQHF.